This T cell receptor (beta chain) was sequenced in a study of blood T cell repertoires in COVID-19 (dated by TCRdb to 2018 to 2021). Concerning the study at large: Samples covering the acute and convalescent phases of COVID-19 were provided by collaborators in the United States, Italy and Spain. Samples came from the ongoing ImmuneRACE study (first 160 participants) plus 1,254 subjects from 6 global collaborators. Deeply sampled blood TCRbeta repertoires from subjects exposed to, actively infected with, or recovered from COVID-19 were included in the dataset. A de-identified subject ID, COVID-19 status, age in years and sex were almost always included in the sample metadata. The repertoires were made available in a free public database intended to serve as a resource for research on the immune response to SARS-CoV-2. Where available, HLA class I and class II types were obtained from metadata supplied by the sample provider rather than from assay-based typing. The prospective study material was composed of cDNA or gDNA derived from T cells, B-cell-depleted T cells, or PBMCs.

Overall study results and their limits: The quantity of clinical and demographic metadata differed by source and by participant and was supplied without curation.

Spanning cysteine to phenylalanine, the CDR3 consists of 14 amino acids. Only the CDR3 DNA is retained, 42 bases long and in frame from the first base. The germline V gene (reference sequence) gives CDR1 as LGHDT and CDR2 as YNNKEL. Trimmed from V: 8 bases; trimmed from J: 4 bases; junction bases lacking a gene match: 7. This clone was found many times. The antigen it binds to is not known. Base quality data are lacking; no much larger clone is found one base away. In Seattle, one collaborating source enrolled patients while the infection was active and tracked those patients longitudinally over the course of disease. Each collaborating institution followed its own protocols to collect whole blood in K2EDTA tubes. For TCRbeta analysis, collaborators shipped samples in one of three forms: frozen whole blood, isolated PBMCs, or DNA extracted from either of those sample types. The immunoSEQ Assay, a bias-controlled multiplex PCR, was used to amplify TCRbeta CDR3 regions from genomic DNA. In the authors' own workflow: The number of nucleated cells in each sample was estimated from the amplification of reference gene primers within the assay. To quantify the absolute abundance of each unique TCRbeta CDR3 rearrangement, sequence reads were collapsed and filtered. Productive Simpson clonality was computed per sample as the square root of Simpson's diversity index over productive rearrangements. Not all clones reach the TCRdb copy of this immuneACCESS table, which keeps in-frame sequences only. Checked studies attribute under half of the gap to unresolved V genes and leave the rest unexplained. V and J calls plus clone size are reproduced from that table; the DNA served to infer D and trimming. This sample is represented by about 480,000 clones; 85% to 90% of them were singletons. About 8% of the sample belongs to the ten largest clones.

This chain is built from TRBV3-1 (or the pseudogene TRBV3-2) and TRBJ2-2, with 7 junctional bases fitting TRBD2. The source material was peripheral blood. The sequence derives from a woman aged 45-65 years with COVID-19, enrolled during active disease. The CDR3 sequence is CASGTTTGTGELFF. The nucleotides are TGTGCCAGCGGGACTACAACGGGCACCGGGGAGCTGTTTTTT.